This T cell receptor beta chain was identified in a study of blood T cell repertoires in COVID-19. Study-wide background: Donors in the United States, Italy and Spain gave samples during acute or convalescent COVID-19. In each case, the material was cDNA or gDNA derived from T cells, B-cell-depleted T cells, or PBMCs.

Cohort 3 recovery required two negative PCRs, clearance, or symptom resolution. The CDR3 consists of 18 residues. V lost 1 base and J lost 5; bases outside the gene matches: 12. Germline CDR1 reads SGHRS; CDR2 reads YFSETQ. As handled by the study authors: The assay estimated nucleated cells by amplifying reference gene primers. Assay: immunoSEQ multiplex PCR; the TCRdb copy retains only in-frame clones and omits some. V and J calls and clone size follow that table, whereas D and trimming were derived from the DNA. This sample has 450,000 to 500,000 clones, with approximately 86% found just once. This TCR derives from a woman aged 18 to 35 who had recovered from COVID-19. This chain uses TRBV5-1 with TRBJ1-1; 12 bases agree with TRBD1. The sequenced material came from PBMCs or T cells enriched from blood (not recorded which). CDR3 bases: TGCGCCAGCAGCTTGCTAGGGACAGGGGGCCTCAGTTGGACTGAAGCTTTCTTT. This codes for CASSLLGTGGLSWTEAFF.